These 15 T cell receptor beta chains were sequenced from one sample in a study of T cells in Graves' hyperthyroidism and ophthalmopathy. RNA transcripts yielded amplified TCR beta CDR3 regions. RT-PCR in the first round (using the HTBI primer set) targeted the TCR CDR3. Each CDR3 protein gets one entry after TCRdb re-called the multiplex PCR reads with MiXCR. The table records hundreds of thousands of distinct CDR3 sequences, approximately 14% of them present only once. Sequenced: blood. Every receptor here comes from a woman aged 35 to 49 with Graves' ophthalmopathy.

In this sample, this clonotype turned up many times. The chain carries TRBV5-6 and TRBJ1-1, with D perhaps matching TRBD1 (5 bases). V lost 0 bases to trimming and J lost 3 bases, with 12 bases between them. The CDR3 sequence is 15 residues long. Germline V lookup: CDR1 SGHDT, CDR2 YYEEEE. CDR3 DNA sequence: TGTGCCAGCAGCTTGGTCGGGGCGGCCCACACTGAAGCTTTCTTT. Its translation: CASSLVGAAHTEAFF.

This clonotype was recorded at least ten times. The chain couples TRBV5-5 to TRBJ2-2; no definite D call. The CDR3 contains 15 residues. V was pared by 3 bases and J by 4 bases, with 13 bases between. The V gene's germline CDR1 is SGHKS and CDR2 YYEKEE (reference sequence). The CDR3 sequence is CASSSRPDSTGELFF. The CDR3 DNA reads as TGTGCCAGCAGCTCCCGCCCAGATAGCACCGGGGAGCTGTTTTTT.

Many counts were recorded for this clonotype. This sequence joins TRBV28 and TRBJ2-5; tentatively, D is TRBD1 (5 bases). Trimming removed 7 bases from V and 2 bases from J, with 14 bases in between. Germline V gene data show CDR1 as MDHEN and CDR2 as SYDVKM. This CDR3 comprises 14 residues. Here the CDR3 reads CASKKGNLQETQYF. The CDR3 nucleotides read TGTGCCAGCAAAAAGGGGAATTTGCAAGAGACCCAGTACTTC.

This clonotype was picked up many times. The CDR3 nucleotides are TGTGCTAGTGGTTTAGGAGAGACCCAGTACTTC. It yields the protein CASGLGETQYF. V gene TRBV12-5 combines with J gene TRBJ2-5; D unclear. The CDR3 loop spans 11 amino acids. From germline, CDR1 is LGHNT and CDR2 FRNRAP. The ends were cut back, 3 bases at V and 4 bases at J, with 3 bases in the middle. Full variable domain (outside the CDR3, taken from reference TRBV12-5 and TRBJ2-5): DARVTQTPRHKVTEMGQEVTMRCQPILGHNTVFWYRQTMMQGLELLAYFRNRAPLDDSGMPKDRFSAEMPDATLATLKIQPSEPRDSAVYFCASGLGETQYFGPGTRLLVL.

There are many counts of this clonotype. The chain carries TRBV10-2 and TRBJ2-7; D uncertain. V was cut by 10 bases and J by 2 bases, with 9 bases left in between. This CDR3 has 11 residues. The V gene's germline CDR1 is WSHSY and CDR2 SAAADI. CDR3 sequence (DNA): TGCGCCACCCTCGCAACCTACGAGCAGTACTTC. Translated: CATLATYEQYF.

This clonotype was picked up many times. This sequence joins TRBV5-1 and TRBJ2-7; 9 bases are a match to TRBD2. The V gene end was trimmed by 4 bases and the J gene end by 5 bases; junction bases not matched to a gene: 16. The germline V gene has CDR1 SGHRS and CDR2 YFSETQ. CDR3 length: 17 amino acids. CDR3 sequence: CASSGGSSGDVLNEQYF. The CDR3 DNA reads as TGCGCCAGCAGCGGGGGATCTAGCGGGGACGTTCTGAACGAGCAGTACTTC.

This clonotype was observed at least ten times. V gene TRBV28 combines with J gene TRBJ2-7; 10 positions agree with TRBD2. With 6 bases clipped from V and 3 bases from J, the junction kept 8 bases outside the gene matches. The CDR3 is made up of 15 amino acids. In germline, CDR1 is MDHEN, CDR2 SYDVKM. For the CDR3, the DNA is TGTGCCAGCAGCCTACTAGCGGGAACGAACTACGAGCAGTACTTC. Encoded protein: CASSLLAGTNYEQYF.

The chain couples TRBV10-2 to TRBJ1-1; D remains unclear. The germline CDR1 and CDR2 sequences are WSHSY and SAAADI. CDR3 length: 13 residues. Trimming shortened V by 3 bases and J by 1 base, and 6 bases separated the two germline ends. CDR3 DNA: TGCGCCAGCAGTGAAAGCGCGAACACTGAAGCTTTCTTT. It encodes CASSESANTEAFF.

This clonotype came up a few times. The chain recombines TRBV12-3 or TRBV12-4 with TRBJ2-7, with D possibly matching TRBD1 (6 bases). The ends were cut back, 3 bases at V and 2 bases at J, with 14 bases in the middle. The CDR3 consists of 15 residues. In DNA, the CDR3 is TGTGCCAGCAGTTTTTTTCCCGGGACACCCTACGAGCAGTACTTC. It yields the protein CASSFFPGTPYEQYF.

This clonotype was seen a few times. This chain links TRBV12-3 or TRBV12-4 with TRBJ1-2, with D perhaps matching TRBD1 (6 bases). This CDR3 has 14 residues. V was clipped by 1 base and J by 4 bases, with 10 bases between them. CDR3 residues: CASSLDRVTYGYTF. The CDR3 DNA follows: TGTGCCAGCAGTTTAGACAGGGTAACCTATGGCTACACCTTC.

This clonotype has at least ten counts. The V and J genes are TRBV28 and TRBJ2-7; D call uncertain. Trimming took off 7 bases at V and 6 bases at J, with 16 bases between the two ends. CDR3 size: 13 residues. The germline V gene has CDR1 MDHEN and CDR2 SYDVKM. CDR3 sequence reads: CASTTQNGAEQYF. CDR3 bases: TGTGCCAGCACCACCCAGAACGGTGCCGAGCAGTACTTC.

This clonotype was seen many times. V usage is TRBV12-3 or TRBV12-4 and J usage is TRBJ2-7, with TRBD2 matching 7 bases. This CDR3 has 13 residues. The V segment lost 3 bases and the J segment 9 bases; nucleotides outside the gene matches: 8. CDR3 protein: CASSFGGRVLQYF. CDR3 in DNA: TGTGCCAGCAGTTTCGGCGGGAGAGTCTTGCAGTACTTC.

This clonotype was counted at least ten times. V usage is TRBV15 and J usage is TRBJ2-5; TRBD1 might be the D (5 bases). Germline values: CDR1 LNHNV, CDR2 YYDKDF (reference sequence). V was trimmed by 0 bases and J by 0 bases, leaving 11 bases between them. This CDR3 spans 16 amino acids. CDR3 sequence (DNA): TGTGCCACCAGCAGAGATGACAGACCGTACCAAGAGACCCAGTACTTC. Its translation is CATSRDDRPYQETQYF.

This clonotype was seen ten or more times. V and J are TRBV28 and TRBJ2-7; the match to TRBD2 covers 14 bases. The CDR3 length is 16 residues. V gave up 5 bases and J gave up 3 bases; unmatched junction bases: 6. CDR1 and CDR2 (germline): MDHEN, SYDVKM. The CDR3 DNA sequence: TGTGCCAGCAGTCCAGCAGGGACTAGCGGGAGCTACGAGCAGTACTTC. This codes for CASSPAGTSGSYEQYF.

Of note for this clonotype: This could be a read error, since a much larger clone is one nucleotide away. The CDR3 sequence: CASSSTSGTTDTQYF. As DNA, the CDR3 is TGTGCCAGCAGTTCGACTAGCGGGACCACAGATACGCAGTATTTT. The chain is built from TRBV12-3 or TRBV12-4 and TRBJ2-3; 11 bases line up with TRBD2. Losses at the gene ends were 4 bases for V and 2 bases for J; bases not matched to a gene: 2. CDR3 length equals 15 residues.